This T cell receptor beta chain was retrieved from a study of T cells in Graves' hyperthyroidism and ophthalmopathy. Overall study context: Any treatment followed the collection of peripheral blood at initial diagnosis.

Amplified TCR beta CDR3 regions derived from RNA transcripts. The HTBI set primed first-round TCR CDR3 RT-PCR. TCRdb reanalysed the multiplex PCR reads using MiXCR and keeps one entry per CDR3 protein. The repertoire holds 410,000 or so distinct CDR3 sequences, with 14% to 15% as singletons. This clonotype was counted at least ten times. Each diagnosis was grounded in clinical symptoms, serum thyroxine and TRAb, thyroid ultrasound, and orbital computed tomography. Using over 8.5 ml of fresh peripheral blood, PBMCs were prepared. Sequencing was performed on blood. This TCR was sampled from a young man with Graves' ophthalmopathy.

CDR3 sequence reads: CASRTPGQGYSPLHF. The CDR3 DNA is TGTGCCAGCAGGACGCCGGGACAGGGTTATTCACCCCTCCACTTT. The chain combines TRBV6-1 with TRBJ1-6; TRBD1 matches 9 bases. The J segment lost 8 bases and the V segment lost 6 bases, leaving 8 bases of the junction unmatched. This CDR3 is 15 amino acids long. Germline V gene lookup returns CDR1 MNHNS and CDR2 SASEGT.